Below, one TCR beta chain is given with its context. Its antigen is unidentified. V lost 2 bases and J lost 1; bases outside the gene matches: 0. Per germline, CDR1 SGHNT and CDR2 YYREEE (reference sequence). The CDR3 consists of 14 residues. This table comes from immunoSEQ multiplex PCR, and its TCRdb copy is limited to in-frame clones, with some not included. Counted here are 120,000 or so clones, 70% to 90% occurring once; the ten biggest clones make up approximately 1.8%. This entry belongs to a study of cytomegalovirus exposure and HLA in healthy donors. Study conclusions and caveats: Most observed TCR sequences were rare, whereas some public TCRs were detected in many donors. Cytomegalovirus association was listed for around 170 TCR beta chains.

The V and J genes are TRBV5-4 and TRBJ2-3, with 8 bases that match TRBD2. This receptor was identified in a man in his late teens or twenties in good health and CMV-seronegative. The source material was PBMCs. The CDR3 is CASSLAGGTDTQYF. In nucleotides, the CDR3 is TGTGCCAGCAGCTTAGCGGGGGGCACAGATACGCAGTATTTT.